This T cell receptor (beta chain) was recovered during a study of tumor and adjacent non-tumor tissue in lung cancer. Study-wide findings and caveats: Higher tumor TCR diversity was associated with shorter survival.

CDR3 length equals 13 residues. Per germline, CDR1 SNHLY and CDR2 FYNNEI. Three rounds of nested PCR, following a modified ARM-PCR protocol, produced the TCRbeta library. TCRdb itself ran the multiplex PCR reads through MiXCR, one entry per CDR3 protein. The sample yields approximately 90,000 distinct CDR3 sequences, 76% seen once. Notes on this clonotype: Its antigen is unidentified. This may arise from a read error, as a much more abundant clone is one base away.

This sample's RNA came from whole unsorted tissue. Distant lung tissue was collected more than 3 cm away from the tumor edge. The TCR comes from a woman between 45 and 65 years old with non-small cell lung cancer. Sequenced: distant non-tumor lung tissue. V usage is TRBV2 and J usage is TRBJ1-2; no definite D call. Here the CDR3 reads CASSDGRHYDYTF. CDR3 sequence (DNA): TGTGCCAGCAGTGACGGGCGGCACTATGACTACACCTTC.